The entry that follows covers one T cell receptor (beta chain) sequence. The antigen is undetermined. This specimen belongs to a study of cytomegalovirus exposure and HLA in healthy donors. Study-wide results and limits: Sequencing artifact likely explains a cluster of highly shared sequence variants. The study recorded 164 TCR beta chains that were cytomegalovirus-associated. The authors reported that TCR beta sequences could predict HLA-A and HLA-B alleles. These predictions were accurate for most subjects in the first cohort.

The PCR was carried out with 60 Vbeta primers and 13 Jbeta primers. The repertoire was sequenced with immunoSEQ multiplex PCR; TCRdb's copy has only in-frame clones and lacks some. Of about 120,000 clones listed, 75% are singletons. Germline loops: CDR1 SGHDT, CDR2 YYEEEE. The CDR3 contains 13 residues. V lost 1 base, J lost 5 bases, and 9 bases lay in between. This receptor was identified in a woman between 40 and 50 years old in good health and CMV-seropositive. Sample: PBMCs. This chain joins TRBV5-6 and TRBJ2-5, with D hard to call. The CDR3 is CASSLLGRETQYF. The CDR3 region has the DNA TGTGCCAGCAGCTTGTTGGGCAGGGAGACCCAGTACTTC. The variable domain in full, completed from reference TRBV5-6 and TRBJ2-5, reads DAGVTQSPTHLIKTRGQQVTLRCSPKSGHDTVSWYQQALGQGPQFIFQYYEEEERQRGNFPDRFSGHQFPNYSSELNVNALLLGDSALYLCASSLLGRETQYFGPGTRLLVL.